A selection of T cell receptor beta chains follows, all from one sample in a study of molecular identifiers for immune sequencing clone quantification. Via MiXCR, TCRdb re-called the PCR reads, giving one row per CDR3 protein. The profile covers 65,000 to 70,000 distinct CDR3 sequences, with roughly 20% appearing a single time and about 1.5% taken by the ten largest. The sequenced sample consisted of naive CD8+ T cells from blood, with Jurkat cell RNA spiked in. These receptor sequences come from a human donor in good health. Some libraries in this study had Jurkat cell RNA spiked in. Each CDR3 is given with its conserved first and last residue. D genes are given only for firm matches. Clone size is stated in some rows and not others, as once, few, many or a class when expanded.

V gene,D gene,CDR3 length,clone size,J gene,CDR3 DNA,CDR3 protein
TRBV12-3/TRBV12-4,.,11,few,TRBJ1-4,TGTGCCAGCAGTTTGTCTGAAAAACTGTTTTTT,CASSLSEKLFF
TRBV7-8,TRBD2,16,once,TRBJ2-1,TGTGCCAGCAGCTCGGAAAGCGGGAGCTGGTACAATGGGCAGTTCTTC,CASSSESGSWYNGQFF
TRBV30,.,12,many,TRBJ1-1,TGTGCCTGGAGTGCCGGACCAGTTGAAGCTTTCTTT,CAWSAGPVEAFF
TRBV7-2,TRBD2,19,many,TRBJ2-3,TGTGCCAGCAGCCGCCGCCTCGGAGCGGGAGGGCCCGGGAAAGATACGCAGTATTTT,CASSRRLGAGGPGKDTQYF
TRBV29-1,TRBD2,16,.,TRBJ2-5,TGCAGCGTTGAGGATCTTACTAGCGGGTTACAAGAGACCCAGTACTTC,CSVEDLTSGLQETQYF
TRBV27,.,14,many,TRBJ2-5,TGTGCCAGCAGTCCACGGGGGCTGCAAGAGACCCAGTACTTC,CASSPRGLQETQYF
TRBV10-3,TRBD2,17,many,TRBJ2-1,TGTGCCATCAGTGAGTCTGGCGGGAGGGCCTCTTTCCATGAGCAGTTCTTC,CAISESGGRASFHEQFF
TRBV6-2/TRBV6-3,.,13,many,TRBJ2-1,TGTGCCAGCAGTTACATTGGTTATACCGAGCAGTTCTTC,CASSYIGYTEQFF
TRBV28,.,16,many,TRBJ1-6,TGTGCCAGCAGTTTAGGGGGCCCGGTCTATAATTCACCCCTCCACTTT,CASSLGGPVYNSPLHF
TRBV10-2,.,14,many,TRBJ1-5,TGCGCCAGCAGTCCGGGGGCTAGCAATCAGCCCCAGCATTTT,CASSPGASNQPQHF
TRBV7-9,TRBD2,17,.,TRBJ2-3,TGTGCCAGCAGCTCACCCCCGGCGGGAGTTATAGCAGATACGCAGTATTTT,CASSSPPAGVIADTQYF
TRBV27,.,16,many,TRBJ1-4,TGTGCCAGCAGTCCGGGGCCCGTCCCAACTAATGAAAAACTGTTTTTT,CASSPGPVPTNEKLFF
TRBV19,.,13,few,TRBJ1-2,TGTGCCAGTAGTATAGCAGCTAACTATGGCTACACCTTC,CASSIAANYGYTF
TRBV5-6,.,17,many,TRBJ2-3,TGTGCCAGCAGCCGTCCCATAGCGGCTGCTAGCACAGATACGCAGTATTTT,CASSRPIAAASTDTQYF
TRBV7-9,.,13,many,TRBJ1-1,TGTGCCAGCAGCTCACCCCAGTACACTGAAGCTTTCTTT,CASSSPQYTEAFF
TRBV20-1,.,15,many,TRBJ2-4,TGCAGTGCTGGTGACCTACGTATAGCCAAAAACATTCAGTACTTC,CSAGDLRIAKNIQYF
TRBV4-1,TRBD2,16,many,TRBJ2-3,TGCGCCAGCAGCCAAGTTGGACTAGAAAGCACAGATACGCAGTATTTT,CASSQVGLESTDTQYF
TRBV24-1,TRBD1,14,.,TRBJ2-4,TGTGCCACCCCGGAGACAGGGGGCACAGACATTCAGTACTTC,CATPETGGTDIQYF
TRBV13,TRBD1,15,many,TRBJ2-5,TGTGCCAGCAGCGCCAGGGGGCTACTTCAAGAGACCCAGTACTTC,CASSARGLLQETQYF
TRBV15,TRBD2,18,many,TRBJ2-5,TGTGCCACCAGTCCTGGGGGCAGCGGGAGAGAAACGCAAGAGACCCAGTACTTC,CATSPGGSGRETQETQYF
TRBV5-3,.,11,few,TRBJ2-5,TGTGCCAGCAGCTTGTATGAGACCCAGTACTTC,CASSLYETQYF
TRBV11-2,.,15,many,TRBJ2-3,TGTGCCAGCAGCTCACGGGAAGGGTTGGCAGATACGCAGTATTTT,CASSSREGLADTQYF
TRBV7-9,TRBD2,17,many,TRBJ2-7,TGTGCCAGCAGCTTCTTTCCCCGACTAGCCGGAACCTACGAGCAGTACTTC,CASSFFPRLAGTYEQYF
TRBV6-5,TRBD1,15,.,TRBJ2-2,TGTGCCAATTCCCGCCGGGACAGAATTACCGGGGAGCTGTTTTTT,CANSRRDRITGELFF
TRBV4-1,.,16,many,TRBJ1-1,TGCGCCAGCAGCCGGAAAGCAGAAACAGCGAACACTGAAGCTTTCTTT,CASSRKAETANTEAFF
TRBV5-6,TRBD2,17,few,TRBJ2-7,TGTGCCAGCAGCACCGCCTTCGCGGGAGGCTACTCCTACGAGCAGTACTTC,CASSTAFAGGYSYEQYF
TRBV20-1,TRBD1,19,many,TRBJ2-3,TGCAGTGCTAGAAGCCACATTAACCTCCGGGACAGGCGCACAGATACGCAGTATTTT,CSARSHINLRDRRTDTQYF
TRBV7-9,.,13,.,TRBJ2-7,TGTGCCAGCACCTGGGGCAGGGACGACGAGCAGTACTTC,CASTWGRDDEQYF
TRBV5-8,TRBD1,16,many,TRBJ1-4,TGTGCCAGCAGCTCGGGAAGAGGACAGGGACCGGAAAAACTGTTTTTT,CASSSGRGQGPEKLFF
TRBV7-9,.,13,many,TRBJ2-1,TGTGCCAGCATCCCGGGGACACGCAATGAGCAGTTCTTC,CASIPGTRNEQFF
TRBV9,TRBD2,13,few,TRBJ2-1,TGTGCCAGCGGGGCGGGAGGGCCGGATGAGCAGTTCTTC,CASGAGGPDEQFF
TRBV28,TRBD1,16,.,TRBJ2-1,TGTGCCAGCAGTATATGGGGACAGGGTCCGTCTAATGAGCAGTTCTTC,CASSIWGQGPSNEQFF
TRBV7-2,TRBD2,17,many,TRBJ2-5,TGTGCCAGCAGCTTAGGATCTCGACTAGCGGGAGGGGAGACCCAGTACTTC,CASSLGSRLAGGETQYF
TRBV12-3/TRBV12-4,TRBD2,15,few,TRBJ2-1,TGTGCCAGCAGTGGGAGCGGGAGATCTTACAATGAGCAGTTCTTC,CASSGSGRSYNEQFF
TRBV6-2/TRBV6-3,TRBD2,13,many,TRBJ2-1,TGTGCCAGCAGCCGGGGGGGCAACAATGAGCAGTTCTTC,CASSRGGNNEQFF
TRBV12-3/TRBV12-4,TRBD1,14,few,TRBJ2-2,TGTGCCAGCAACCCGACAGGGTCCACCGGGGAGCTGTTTTTT,CASNPTGSTGELFF
TRBV28,.,14,few,TRBJ1-1,TGTGCCAGCAGTTATCGACCACGGGGAACTGAAGCTTTCTTT,CASSYRPRGTEAFF
TRBV15,.,16,many,TRBJ1-5,TGTGCCACCAGCCGAACAATCCTACCGGGGGATCAGCCCCAGCATTTT,CATSRTILPGDQPQHF
TRBV3-1,.,12,.,TRBJ2-3,TGTGCCAGCAGCCAAGCGCCGGATACGCAGTATTTT,CASSQAPDTQYF
TRBV5-4,.,13,.,TRBJ2-7,TGTGCCAGCAGAAGTAACTGGGGCGGGGAGCAGTACTTC,CASRSNWGGEQYF
TRBV11-1,.,14,few,TRBJ2-1,TGTGCCAGCAGCCCTTGGGTGTCCTACAATGAGCAGTTCTTC,CASSPWVSYNEQFF
TRBV27,TRBD2,17,.,TRBJ2-3,TGTGCCAGCAGCAAGACCTTAGCGGGAGGGCCGACCGATACGCAGTATTTT,CASSKTLAGGPTDTQYF
TRBV7-9,.,15,many,TRBJ2-1,TGTGCCAGCAGCTCACGAGACTCGGGCCCCAATGAGCAGTTCTTC,CASSSRDSGPNEQFF
TRBV28,TRBD1,14,.,TRBJ2-1,TGTGCCAGCAGACTGACAGGGGTCCTCAATGAGCGGTTCTTC,CASRLTGVLNERFF
TRBV6-2/TRBV6-3,TRBD2,14,.,TRBJ2-7,TGTGCCAGCAGCTTACTAGCGGGAGACTCGCCCCCTGACTTC,CASSLLAGDSPPDF
TRBV27,.,14,many,TRBJ1-5,TGTGCCAGCAGGATAAAAACAGGGAATCAGCCCCAGCATTTT,CASRIKTGNQPQHF
TRBV7-9,.,17,many,TRBJ2-1,TGTGCCAGCAGCCCACCCCCCCCACGGACGGGGTACAATGAGCAGTTCTTC,CASSPPPPRTGYNEQFF
TRBV20-1,TRBD2,15,many,TRBJ2-1,TGCAGTGCTAGAGGTGAGCGGGACCCCTACAATGAGCAGTTCTTC,CSARGERDPYNEQFF
TRBV27,TRBD2,13,few,TRBJ2-7,TGTGCCAGCAGGTATAGCGGGACTTACGAGCAGTACTTC,CASRYSGTYEQYF
TRBV11-2,.,13,.,TRBJ1-1,TGTGCCAGCAGCTCAAGCATGATGTCTGAAGCTTTCTTT,CASSSSMMSEAFF
TRBV2,.,15,.,TRBJ2-5,TGTGCCAGCAGTGTGTGGGGAGAGCCCCAAGAGACCCAGTACTTC,CASSVWGEPQETQYF
TRBV20-1,.,12,many,TRBJ2-7,TGCAGTGCTACCGGGGTATCCTACGAGCAGTACTTC,CSATGVSYEQYF
TRBV20-1,.,13,few,TRBJ2-2,TGCAGTGGAGGGGGAGCGAACACCGGGGAGCTGGTTTTT,CSGGGANTGELVF